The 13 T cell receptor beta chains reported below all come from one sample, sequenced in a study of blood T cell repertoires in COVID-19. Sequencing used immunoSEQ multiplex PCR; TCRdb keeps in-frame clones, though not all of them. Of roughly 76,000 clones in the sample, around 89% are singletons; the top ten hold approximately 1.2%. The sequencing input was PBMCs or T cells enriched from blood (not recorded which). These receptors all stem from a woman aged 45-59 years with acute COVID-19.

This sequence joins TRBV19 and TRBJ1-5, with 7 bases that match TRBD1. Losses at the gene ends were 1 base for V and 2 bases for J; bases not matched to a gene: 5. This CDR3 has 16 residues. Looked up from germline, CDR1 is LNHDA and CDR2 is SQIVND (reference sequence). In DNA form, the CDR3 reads TGTGCCAGTAGTATAGCTACAGGGGTTGGCAATCAGCCCCAGCATTTT. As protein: CASSIATGVGNQPQHF.

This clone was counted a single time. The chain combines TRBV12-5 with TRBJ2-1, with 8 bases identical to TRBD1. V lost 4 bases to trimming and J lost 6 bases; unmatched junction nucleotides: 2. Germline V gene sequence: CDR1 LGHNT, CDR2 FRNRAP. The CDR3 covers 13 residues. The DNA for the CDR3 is TGTGCTAGTGGTTCCGGGACAGGCAATGAGCAGTTCTTC. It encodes CASGSGTGNEQFF.

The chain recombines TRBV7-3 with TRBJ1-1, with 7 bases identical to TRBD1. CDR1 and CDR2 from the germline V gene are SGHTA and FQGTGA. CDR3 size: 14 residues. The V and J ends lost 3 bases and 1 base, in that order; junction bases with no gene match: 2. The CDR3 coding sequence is TGTGCCAGCAGCTTCGCAGGGGGGAACACTGAAGCTTTCTTT. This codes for CASSFAGGNTEAFF.

CDR3 DNA: TGTGCCAGCAGCGTAGCGGGACTAGCGAGGAATGAGCAGTTCTTC. Translating gives CASSVAGLARNEQFF. The chain couples TRBV5-4 to TRBJ2-1, with TRBD2 identical over 10 bases. V shed 4 bases, J shed 7 bases, and the junction held 8 bases outside the gene matches. Germline assignment: CDR1 SGHNT and CDR2 YYREEE (reference sequence). The CDR3 spans 15 residues.

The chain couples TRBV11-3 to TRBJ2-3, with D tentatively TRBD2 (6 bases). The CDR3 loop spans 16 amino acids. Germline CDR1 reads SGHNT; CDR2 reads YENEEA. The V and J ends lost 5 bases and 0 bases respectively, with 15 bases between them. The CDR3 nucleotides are TGTGCCAGCAGCCTAGGAATAGCGGAAAGCACAGATACGCAGTATTTT. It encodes CASSLGIAESTDTQYF.

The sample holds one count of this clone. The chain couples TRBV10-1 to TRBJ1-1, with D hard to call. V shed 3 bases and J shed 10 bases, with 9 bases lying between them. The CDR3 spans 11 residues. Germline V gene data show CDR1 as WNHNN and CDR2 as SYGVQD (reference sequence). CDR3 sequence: CASSDLVVAFF. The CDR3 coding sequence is TGCGCCAGCAGTGACCTCGTTGTAGCTTTCTTT.

The CDR3 reads CAWSAGTSGRVRNEQFF. The DNA for the CDR3 is TGTGCCTGGAGTGCCGGGACTAGCGGGAGGGTTCGCAATGAGCAGTTCTTC. This rearrangement joins TRBV30 to TRBJ2-1; 16 positions match TRBD2. The V and J ends lost 1 base and 6 bases, in that order; junction bases with no gene match: 6. The CDR3 runs to 17 residues. CDR1 and CDR2 (germline): GTSNPN, SVGIG (reference sequence). Based on the CDR3 plus reference TRBV30 and TRBJ2-1, the full variable domain is SQTIHQWPATLVQPVGSPLSLECTVEGTSNPNLYWYRQAAGRGLQLLFYSVGIGQISSEVPQNLSASRPQDRQFILSSKKLLLSDSGFYLCAWSAGTSGRVRNEQFFGPGTRLTVL.

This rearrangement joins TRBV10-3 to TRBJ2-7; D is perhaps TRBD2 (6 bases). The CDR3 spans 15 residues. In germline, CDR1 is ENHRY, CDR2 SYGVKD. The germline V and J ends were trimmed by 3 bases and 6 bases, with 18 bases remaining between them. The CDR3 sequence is CAISDNTQEGPEQYF. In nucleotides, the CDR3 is TGTGCCATCAGTGATAATACCCAGGAGGGCCCCGAGCAGTACTTC.

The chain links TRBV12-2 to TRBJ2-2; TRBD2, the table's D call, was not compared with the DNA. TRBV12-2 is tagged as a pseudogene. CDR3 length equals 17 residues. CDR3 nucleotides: TGTGCAAGTCGCCATACTAGCGGGAGCGCGAACACCGGGGAGCTGTTTTTT. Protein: CASRHTSGSANTGELFF.

The CDR3 is CASSVGSRPGTQTGELFF. The CDR3 DNA follows: TGTGCCAGCAGCGTAGGAAGCCGACCCGGGACTCAAACCGGGGAGCTGTTTTTT. The chain is built from TRBV9 and TRBJ2-2; the D gene is possibly TRBD2 (6 bases). Trimming stripped 0 bases from V and 5 bases from J, with 20 bases between. CDR3 size: 18 residues. In germline, CDR1 is SGDLS, CDR2 YYNGEE.

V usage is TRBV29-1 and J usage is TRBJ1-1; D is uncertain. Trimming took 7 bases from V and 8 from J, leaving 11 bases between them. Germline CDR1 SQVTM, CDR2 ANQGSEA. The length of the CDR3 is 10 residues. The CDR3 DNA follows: TGCAGCGGTCAGGTTGCAGAAGCTTTCTTT. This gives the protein CSGQVAEAFF.

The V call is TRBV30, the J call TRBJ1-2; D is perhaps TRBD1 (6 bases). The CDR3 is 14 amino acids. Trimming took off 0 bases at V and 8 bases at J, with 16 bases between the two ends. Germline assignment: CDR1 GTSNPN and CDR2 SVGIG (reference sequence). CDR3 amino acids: CAWSVTGKGRGYTF. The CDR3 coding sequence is TGTGCCTGGAGTGTAACAGGGAAGGGGCGCGGCTACACCTTC.

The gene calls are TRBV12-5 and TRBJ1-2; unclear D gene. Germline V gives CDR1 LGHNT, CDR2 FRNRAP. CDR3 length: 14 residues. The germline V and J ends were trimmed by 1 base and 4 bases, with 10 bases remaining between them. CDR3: CASGLEPNSYGYTF. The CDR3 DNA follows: TGTGCTAGTGGTTTGGAACCCAACTCCTATGGCTACACCTTC.